The 22 T cell receptor beta chains below all came from one sample that was sequenced in a study of early T cells in non-severe SARS-CoV-2 infection. MiXCR, run by TCRdb on the 5' RACE reads, gives a single entry per CDR3 protein. The table includes about 32,000 distinct CDR3 sequences, less than 6.5% detected once. Sequenced sample: whole blood. All receptors come from an adult who was a healthcare worker with PCR-confirmed SARS-CoV-2 infection or an uninfected control (not recorded which).

The sample holds a few counts of this clonotype. The chain uses TRBV7-8 and TRBJ2-7, with 7 bases identical to TRBD2. The germline gives CDR1 SGHVS, CDR2 FQNEAQ. V lost 8 bases and J lost 0; bases outside the gene matches: 4. This CDR3 comprises 13 residues. This CDR3 reads CASGGSYSYEQYF. The CDR3 bases are TGTGCCAGCGGCGGGAGCTACTCCTACGAGCAGTACTTC.

In its sample, this clonotype was seen many times. This rearrangement joins TRBV29-1 to TRBJ2-2, with D hard to call. V was pared by 4 bases and J by 1 base, with 13 bases between. The length of the CDR3 is 15 residues. Germline CDR1 reads SQVTM; CDR2 reads ANQGSEA. CDR3 bases: TGCAGCGTTGTTTTGGCCGGTAGGAACACCGGGGAGCTGTTTTTT. Translating gives CSVVLAGRNTGELFF.

This clonotype counts as medium-sized (0.01 to 0.1%). This chain uses TRBV20-1 with TRBJ2-3; TRBD2 aligns across 13 bases. CDR1 is DFQATT, CDR2 SNEGSKA, per germline (reference sequence). V lost 3 bases, J lost 5 bases, and 5 bases stayed unmatched. This CDR3 has 15 amino acids. CDR3 DNA: TGCAGTGCTAGCTCCGGACTAGCGGGAGTAGATACGCAGTATTTT. Amino acid sequence: CSASSGLAGVDTQYF.

This clonotype was recorded many times. V is TRBV19 and J is TRBJ2-2, with TRBD1 matching 9 bases. Trimming at V came to 7 bases and at J to 7 bases, leaving 7 bases not matched to a gene. This CDR3 is built from 14 residues. From germline, CDR1 is LNHDA and CDR2 SQIVND (reference sequence). CDR3 region: CASKGQGAIGELFF. CDR3 nucleotides: TGTGCCAGTAAGGGACAGGGTGCGATCGGGGAGCTGTTTTTT.

The sample holds many counts of this clonotype. The chain carries TRBV25-1 and TRBJ2-1, with 8 bases identical to TRBD2. Trimming took 5 bases from V and 1 from J; bases not matched to a gene: 4. There are 15 residues in the CDR3. Germline CDR1 and CDR2: MGHDK and SYGVNS. The CDR3: CASSPAGGSYNEQFF. DNA of the CDR3: TGTGCCAGCAGTCCCGCGGGGGGATCCTACAATGAGCAGTTCTTC.

The gene calls are TRBV5-1 and TRBJ2-1; 13 nucleotides agree with TRBD2. CDR3 length: 17 amino acids. CDR1 SGHRS and CDR2 YFSETQ come from the germline V gene. J gave up 5 bases and V 0 bases, and 5 bases lay outside the gene matches. CDR3 nucleotide sequence: TGCGCCAGCAGCTTGGTCTGGACTAGCGGGAGAAACAATGAGCAGTTCTTC. It specifies CASSLVWTSGRNNEQFF. Based on the CDR3 plus reference TRBV5-1 and TRBJ2-1, the full variable domain is KAGVTQTPRYLIKTRGQQVTLSCSPISGHRSVSWYQQTPGQGLQFLFEYFSETQRNKGNFPGRFSGRQFSNSRSEMNVSTLELGDSALYLCASSLVWTSGRNNEQFFGPGTRLTVL.

This clonotype appeared many times. This rearrangement joins TRBV5-1 to TRBJ2-5; 8 positions match TRBD1. Germline CDR1 SGHRS, CDR2 YFSETQ. There are 13 residues in the CDR3. The trim removed 3 bases at V and 7 bases at J, leaving 5 bases unmatched. CDR3 region: CASSSGTGPTQYF. In nucleotides, the CDR3 is TGCGCCAGCAGCTCCGGGACAGGCCCGACCCAGTACTTC.

This clonotype has more than one count but fewer than ten. V and J are TRBV5-5 and TRBJ2-7, with D perhaps matching TRBD2 (5 bases). The CDR3 totals 15 residues. V was shortened by 3 bases and J by 4 bases, with 17 bases between the two germline ends. Germline CDR1 reads SGHKS; CDR2 reads YYEKEE (reference sequence). CDR3 in amino acids: CASSYSEPKGYEQYF. CDR3 nucleotide sequence: TGTGCCAGCAGCTATAGCGAGCCCAAAGGATACGAGCAGTACTTC. The full variable domain, its missing parts supplied by reference TRBV5-5 and TRBJ2-7, is DAGVTQSPTHLIKTRGQQVTLRCSPISGHKSVSWYQQVLGQGPQFIFQYYEKEERGRGNFPDRFSARQFPNYSSELNVNALLLGDSALYLCASSYSEPKGYEQYFGPGTRLTVT.

This clonotype was counted ten times or more. V gene TRBV28 combines with J gene TRBJ2-1; D not certain. The CDR3 runs 16 residues. Germline V gives CDR1 MDHEN, CDR2 SYDVKM. V lost 11 bases, J lost 0 bases, and 20 bases lay in between. In nucleotides, the CDR3 is TGTGCCGGCTCCCCGGACCCGGGTCGCTCCTACAATGAGCAGTTCTTC. Translating gives CAGSPDPGRSYNEQFF.

V is TRBV18 and J is TRBJ2-2; D gene unclear. V lost 6 bases and J 0 bases, leaving 20 bases between the germline ends. Looked up from germline, CDR1 is KGHSH and CDR2 is LQKENI. The CDR3 is made up of 18 amino acids. CDR3 sequence (DNA): TGTGCCAGCTCCCCCTTGAGTGCGGCGAGCGCGAACACCGGGGAGCTGTTTTTT. Amino acids: CASSPLSAASANTGELFF.

This clonotype was picked up a small number of times. The chain is built from TRBV6-1 and TRBJ1-2; TRBD1 might be the D (5 bases). The CDR3 consists of 15 residues. With 3 bases removed from V and 4 bases from J, the gap between germline ends came to 15 bases. Looked up from germline, CDR1 is MNHNS and CDR2 is SASEGT. The CDR3 is CASSDTGDPSYGYTF. The DNA of the CDR3 is TGTGCCAGCAGTGATACGGGGGATCCCTCCTATGGCTACACCTTC.

There are many counts of this clonotype. The chain employs TRBV7-2 and TRBJ1-1; 7 positions match TRBD1. After removal of 0 bases from V and 10 bases from J, the junction contained 8 bases not matched to a gene. CDR3 length equals 14 residues. Per the germline V gene, CDR1 is SGHTA and CDR2 is FQGNSA. The CDR3, as DNA: TGTGCCAGCAGCTTAGCAGGGGGCACGGGCGGAGCTTTCTTT. This codes for CASSLAGGTGGAFF.

This clonotype has more than one count but fewer than ten. The rearrangement links TRBV20-1 to TRBJ2-5, with 11 bases lining up with TRBD1. The CDR3 spans 14 residues. The germline V gene has CDR1 DFQATT and CDR2 SNEGSKA (reference sequence). V was clipped by 3 bases and J by 3 bases; unmatched bases: 3. In DNA, the CDR3 is TGCAGTGCTAGGGACAGGGGGCCAAAAGAGACCCAGTACTTC. It translates to CSARDRGPKETQYF.

This clonotype has only a few counts. V usage is TRBV24-1 and J usage is TRBJ2-3, with 11 positions matching TRBD2. The junction had 0 bases not matched to a gene; V was cut back by 10 bases and J by 1 base. The CDR3 loop spans 13 amino acids. Germline CDR1 is KGHDR and CDR2 is SFDVKD. This CDR3 is CATGLAGTDTQYF. The CDR3 region has the DNA TGTGCCACGGGACTAGCGGGCACAGATACGCAGTATTTT.

Ten or more counts support this clonotype. The chain links TRBV4-1 to TRBJ2-7, with 9 positions matching TRBD2. Germline values: CDR1 MGHRA, CDR2 YSYEKL. This CDR3 contains 18 residues. V was clipped by 3 bases and J by 3 bases; unmatched bases: 15. For the CDR3, the DNA is TGCGCCAGCAGCCACCCCCTTAACAGGCTAGCGGGACGCTACGAGCAGTACTTC. Its protein product is CASSHPLNRLAGRYEQYF.

This clonotype was recorded at least ten times. The V and J genes are TRBV28 and TRBJ2-2; D gene unclear. Germline values: CDR1 MDHEN, CDR2 SYDVKM. Trimming pared 8 bases from V and 5 bases from J, leaving 9 bases between. This CDR3 is 12 amino acids long. Here the CDR3 DNA reads TGTGCCAGCGGCCGGCAGACCGGGGAGCTGTTTTTT. This encodes CASGRQTGELFF.

This sequence joins TRBV2 and TRBJ1-5; D remains unclear. Trimming stripped 7 bases from V and 9 bases from J, with 16 bases between. CDR3 length: 13 residues. Germline CDR1 SNHLY, CDR2 FYNNEI. Written as DNA, the CDR3 is TGTGCCAGCACGGCGTCCTCATATTGGCCCCAGCATTTT. Protein sequence: CASTASSYWPQHF.

The sample holds many counts of this clonotype. For the CDR3, the DNA is TGTGCCAGCAGTTTTAGTTGGAGCGGGAGAGCCTACGAGCAGTACTTC. It encodes CASSFSWSGRAYEQYF. The rearrangement joins TRBV28 to TRBJ2-7; 8 bases fit TRBD2. Trimming removed 3 bases from V and 2 bases from J; junction bases left unmatched: 9. CDR3 length: 16 amino acids. Germline CDR1 is MDHEN and CDR2 is SYDVKM.

This clonotype has at least ten counts. The V and J genes are TRBV7-8 and TRBJ1-4; D not certain. The germline CDR1 and CDR2 sequences are SGHVS and FQNEAQ. There are 14 residues in the CDR3. The V and J ends lost 3 bases and 8 bases respectively, with 13 bases between them. The chain's CDR3 is CASSFRVGEEKLFF. As DNA, the CDR3 is TGTGCCAGCAGCTTTCGAGTAGGAGAAGAAAAACTGTTTTTT.

The chain joins TRBV24-1 to TRBJ2-2; TRBD2 agrees at 11 bases. The CDR3 contains 17 residues. J gave up 7 bases and V 3 bases, and 9 bases lay outside the gene matches. Germline values: CDR1 KGHDR, CDR2 SFDVKD. CDR3 DNA: TGTGCCACCAGTGATGGGGCTAGCGGGAGGTTCGGCGGGGAGCTGTTTTTT. Encoded protein: CATSDGASGRFGGELFF.

This clonotype occurred many times. The J gene is TRBJ2-5, the V gene TRBV11-2; tentative D call: TRBD2 (5 bases). The CDR3 spans 20 residues. CDR1 is SGHAT, CDR2 FQNNGV, per germline. The V end was cut by 4 bases, the J end by 2 bases, with 29 bases between. This chain's CDR3 is CASSWNFVDDPARGQETQYF. CDR3 DNA: TGTGCCAGCAGCTGGAACTTCGTGGATGATCCAGCCCGGGGACAAGAGACCCAGTACTTC.

There are many counts of this clonotype. The genes are TRBV10-3 and TRBJ1-2; D unclear. Germline assignment: CDR1 ENHRY and CDR2 SYGVKD. The V gene lost 5 bases and the J gene lost 2 bases, with 9 bases spanning the gap. This CDR3 spans 13 amino acids. CDR3 sequence: CAISNLGNYGYTF. The CDR3 DNA reads TGTGCCATCAGTAATCTAGGGAACTATGGCTACACCTTC.